This TCR beta chain was sequenced during a study of blood T cells in healthy people across ages. Together with a sample-barcoded 5' primer, a J-beta primer mix was included in a second PCR lasting roughly 7 to 11 cycles. In TCRdb, the 5' RACE reads were re-called with MiXCR into one record per CDR3 protein. This repertoire shows fewer than 2,000,000 distinct CDR3 sequences, more than 35% found once; its top ten account for approximately 22%. Study-wide findings and caveats: Measured against age, TCR beta diversity per million T cells decreased in a roughly linear manner.

The CDR3 is 14 amino acids. Germline CDR1 is SNHLY and CDR2 is FYNNEI. For this clonotype: The target antigen is unknown.

The TCR sequence derives from a human donor in good health. Sequenced: blood. This chain uses TRBV2 with TRBJ2-5, with 8 bases identical to TRBD1. The better agreement between TRBJ2-7 and the DNA end casts doubt on the J call. The CDR3 is CASEKQGAPYEQYF. DNA of the CDR3: TGTGCCAGCGAAAAGCAGGGGGCCCCCTACGAGCAGTACTTC.